This passage covers 23 T cell receptor beta chains from one sample sequenced in a study of blood T cells in healthy people across ages. A sample-barcoded 5' primer and a J-beta primer mix were used in a second PCR of about 6 to 12 cycles. MiXCR was run by TCRdb on the 5' RACE reads, yielding one entry per CDR3 protein. The sample consists of about 780,000 distinct CDR3 sequences, 46% of them appearing once. The material sequenced was blood. All receptors come from a man at least 80 years old in good health.

The table lists this clonotype with a few counts. This chain uses TRBV7-2 with TRBJ2-7, with TRBD2 identical over 12 bases. Germline CDR1 is SGHTA and CDR2 is FQGNSA. The CDR3 is made up of 15 amino acids. V gave up 2 bases and J gave up 7 bases; unmatched junction bases: 6. The CDR3 loop is CASSLLTSGSNEQYF. DNA of the CDR3: TGTGCCAGCAGCTTACTGACTAGCGGGAGCAATGAGCAGTACTTC.

This clonotype was recorded once. A single base separates this from a much larger clone, so it may be a read error. The chain links TRBV7-2 to TRBJ2-5; TRBD2 agrees at 9 bases. The J call may be in error: the DNA end matches TRBJ2-1 better. Germline V gene data show CDR1 as SGHTA and CDR2 as FQGNSA. The CDR3 has 16 residues. CDR3 in DNA: TGTGCCAGCAGCCCAACTTCGACTAGCGGCCAAGAGACCCAGTTCTTC. It is translated as CASSPTSTSGQETQFF.

The rearrangement uses TRBV6-1 and TRBJ2-5; D may be TRBD1 or TRBD2 (7 bases each). This CDR3 is 14 amino acids long. The V gene's germline CDR1 is MNHNS and CDR2 SASEGT. Trimming left V 5 bases short and J 4 bases short, with 14 bases between. CDR3 in amino acids: CASSPTGEGETQYF. Written as DNA, the CDR3 is TGTGCCAGCAGTCCCACAGGGGAGGGAGAGACCCAGTACTTC.

This clonotype was seen at least ten times. The chain carries TRBV6-6 and TRBJ2-7; 9 nucleotides line up with TRBD1. Losses at the gene ends were 6 bases for V and 11 bases for J; bases not matched to a gene: 5. Germline CDR1 is MNHNY and CDR2 is SVGAGI (reference sequence). The CDR3 is 11 residues long. Written as DNA, the CDR3 is TGTGCCAGCAGAGCCCGGGACAGGGAGTACTTC. This encodes CASRARDREYF.

V gene TRBV28 combines with J gene TRBJ2-5; possibly TRBD1 for D (6 bases). Near its end, the DNA agrees better with TRBJ2-4, so the J call may be wrong. Germline loops: CDR1 MDHEN, CDR2 SYDVKM. The CDR3 is 14 residues long. In DNA, the CDR3 is TGTGCCAGCAGTCCCCGGGACAACCAAAACATTCAGTACTTC. Its protein product is CASSPRDNQNIQYF.

With regard to this clonotype: Since a much larger clone is just one base distant, this may be a read error. The CDR3 is CASSFLAGEIYEQYF. The CDR3 region has the DNA TGTGCCAGCAGCTTTCTGGCGGGGGAAATCTACGAGCAGTACTTC. The chain joins TRBV5-6 to TRBJ2-7, with TRBD2 identical over 7 bases. This CDR3 comprises 15 residues. The trim removed 2 bases at V and 3 bases at J, leaving 8 bases unmatched. Germline lookup yields CDR1 SGHDT and CDR2 YYEEEE.

There are a few counts of this clonotype. With a much larger clone just one base away, this may be a read error. The chain's CDR3 is CATSRGGPTTDTQYF. As DNA, the CDR3 is TGTGCCACCAGCAGAGGGGGTCCTACCACAGATACGCAGTATTTT. The rearrangement uses TRBV15 and TRBJ2-3, with D unresolved. Germline V gene sequence: CDR1 LNHNV, CDR2 YYDKDF (reference sequence). CDR3 size: 15 residues. V lost 1 base and J lost 2, with 10 bases in between.

To note about this clonotype: A much bigger clone sits one base away, suggesting this may be a read error. This chain joins TRBV7-2 and TRBJ2-7; D is unclear. Germline V gene lookup returns CDR1 SGHTA and CDR2 FQGNSA. There are 13 residues in the CDR3. V gave up 4 bases and J gave up 1 base, with 8 bases separating them. The CDR3 DNA is TGTGCCAGCAGCTGGAGCCTTTCCTACGAGCAGTACTTC. Its protein is CASSWSLSYEQYF.

The chain links TRBV29-1 to TRBJ1-1; D unclear. The CDR3 is made up of 10 amino acids. V was cut by 1 base and J by 10 bases, with 7 bases left in between. Germline V gene data show CDR1 as SQVTM and CDR2 as ANQGSEA. CDR3 amino acids: CSVEGTTAFF. CDR3 sequence (DNA): TGCAGCGTTGAAGGAACTACAGCTTTCTTT.

Ten or more counts support this clonotype. The chain carries TRBV9 and TRBJ2-7; maybe TRBD2 (5 bases). Germline CDR1 and CDR2: SGDLS and YYNGEE. The V and J ends lost 3 bases and 6 bases respectively, with 10 bases between them. This CDR3 contains 12 residues. The CDR3 reads CASSARGGEQYF. As DNA, the CDR3 is TGTGCCAGCAGCGCCCGGGGTGGCGAGCAGTACTTC.

Only a few counts were recorded for this clonotype. The genes are TRBV20-1 and TRBJ2-7; the match to TRBD1 covers 8 bases. CDR3 size: 15 residues. CDR1 is DFQATT and CDR2 is SNEGSKA in the germline V gene (reference sequence). Unmatched junction bases numbered 7, after V lost 0 bases and J lost 3 bases. The CDR3 sequence: CSARDPDRVNYEQYF. DNA of the CDR3: TGCAGTGCTAGAGACCCGGACAGGGTGAACTACGAGCAGTACTTC.

The gene calls are TRBV10-3 and TRBJ2-1; 8 bases fit TRBD2. Trimming cost V 6 bases and J 5 bases; bases outside gene matches: 12. CDR1 is ENHRY and CDR2 is SYGVKD in the germline V gene. The CDR3 length is 16 residues. CDR3 region: CAIRGISGIEDNEQFF. The CDR3 DNA is TGTGCCATCAGGGGGATTAGCGGGATAGAGGACAATGAGCAGTTCTTC.

The chain employs TRBV15 and TRBJ2-1, with TRBD2 as a possible D gene (6 bases). The V gene's germline CDR1 is LNHNV and CDR2 YYDKDF (reference sequence). There are 14 residues in the CDR3. V lost 1 base and J lost 7, with 11 bases in between. CDR3 coding DNA: TGTGCCACCAGCAGAGCCGGGAGAGTAAATGAGCAGTTCTTC. Translating it yields CATSRAGRVNEQFF.

This clonotype was detected many times. The chain uses TRBV29-1 and TRBJ2-1; D is ambiguous. V was clipped by 8 bases and J by 0 bases, with 11 bases between them. The CDR3 runs to 13 residues. Germline assignment: CDR1 SQVTM and CDR2 ANQGSEA. The CDR3 loop reads CSTRQVSYNEQFF. CDR3 in DNA: TGCAGCACGAGGCAGGTCTCCTACAATGAGCAGTTCTTC.

The chain joins TRBV7-9 to TRBJ2-1; D unresolved. Germline V CDR1 and CDR2: SEHNR, FQNEAQ (reference sequence). Deletions cut 4 bases from V and 10 bases from J, with 14 bases between. The CDR3 has 13 amino acids. CDR3 loop: CASSSPSSREQFF. The CDR3 DNA sequence: TGTGCCAGCAGCTCACCATCTAGTAGAGAGCAGTTCTTC.

CDR3 sequence reads: CASSRSRAGTDTQYF. The CDR3 nucleotides are TGCGCCAGCAGCCGAAGCCGCGCCGGCACAGATACGCAGTATTTT. The rearrangement uses TRBV5-1 and TRBJ2-3; D remains unclear. V gave up 4 bases and J gave up 1 base, with 13 bases separating them. In germline, CDR1 is SGHRS, CDR2 YFSETQ. The CDR3 has 15 amino acids.

As for this clonotype: Germline is not matched at one junction end, which may reflect a read error. The rearrangement joins TRBV28 to TRBJ1-2, with 10 positions matching TRBD1. This CDR3 has 14 residues. The germline V gene encodes CDR1 MDHEN and CDR2 SYDVKM. The CDR3 sequence is CVSFTDRGLYGYTF. The CDR3 bases are TGTGTCAGCTTCACTGACAGGGGGCTCTATGGCTACACCTTC.

This clonotype showed up just a few times. V and J are TRBV7-2 and TRBJ2-5; D not resolved. CDR1 and CDR2 from the germline V gene are SGHTA and FQGNSA. V was trimmed by 3 bases and J by 2 bases, leaving 10 bases between them. This CDR3 comprises 14 residues. Here the CDR3 DNA reads TGTGCCAGCAGCTTCGAGGTCCTACAAGAGACCCAGTACTTC. Protein sequence: CASSFEVLQETQYF.

This chain uses TRBV10-3 with TRBJ2-2; 7 bases align to TRBD2. Germline CDR1 ENHRY, CDR2 SYGVKD. The V segment lost 6 bases and the J segment 2 bases; nucleotides outside the gene matches: 9. The CDR3 covers 16 residues. The CDR3 coding sequence is TGTGCCATCAGAAAAGGGACTAACGGTAACACCGGGGAGCTGTTTTTT. This codes for CAIRKGTNGNTGELFF.

A few counts support this clonotype. CDR3 nucleotides: TGTGCCACCAGCACCGACCCGGGACTACTAAAGGGGAACACTGAAGCTTTCTTT. This gives the protein CATSTDPGLLKGNTEAFF. The V call is TRBV15, the J call TRBJ1-1; maybe TRBD1 (5 bases). CDR1 LNHNV and CDR2 YYDKDF come from the germline V gene (reference sequence). Trimming took off 4 bases at V and 1 base at J, with 22 bases between the two ends. The length of the CDR3 is 18 residues.

The chain is built from TRBV20-1 and TRBJ2-3, with 8 bases matching TRBD2. Germline CDR1 reads DFQATT; CDR2 reads SNEGSKA (reference sequence). CDR3 length: 14 amino acids. The ends lost 5 bases at V and 0 bases at J; junction bases unmatched: 4. In DNA, the CDR3 is TGCAGTGCTTGTAGCGGGAAAAGCACAGATACGCAGTATTTT. This sequence encodes CSACSGKSTDTQYF.

This clonotype has only a few counts. The V gene is TRBV7-8, the J gene TRBJ1-2; TRBD1 matches 7 bases. Germline loops: CDR1 SGHVS, CDR2 FQNEAQ. Unmatched junction bases numbered 4, after V lost 1 base and J lost 5 bases. The CDR3 sequence is 14 residues long. Written as DNA, the CDR3 is TGTGCCAGCAGCTTAGGAGGGGGCGGGTATGGCTACACCTTC. Translating gives CASSLGGGGYGYTF.

The chain links TRBV5-1 to TRBJ2-2; D gene unclear. Trimming took off 0 bases at V and 0 bases at J, with 9 bases between the two ends. CDR1 is SGHRS and CDR2 is YFSETQ in the germline V gene. The CDR3 totals 16 residues. The CDR3 DNA reads as TGCGCCAGCAGCTTGGGTGTGGTCGCGAACACCGGGGAGCTGTTTTTT. Residues: CASSLGVVANTGELFF.